Below are 12 T cell receptor beta chains sequenced from a single sample in a study of T cells after yellow fever vaccination. TCRdb itself ran the 5' RACE reads through MiXCR, one entry per CDR3 protein. Among a few hundred thousand distinct CDR3 sequences listed, about 5.2% were seen once. The sequencing used CD4+ T cells sorted from PBMCs, collected on the day of the yellow fever booster vaccination. These receptors originate from a man aged 18 to 30 who received the YFV17D yellow fever vaccine.

This clonotype was seen more than once but under ten times. CDR3 bases: TGTGCCAGCAGCTCCCAGGGGGCTTACACTGAAGCTTTCTTT. As protein: CASSSQGAYTEAFF. The V and J genes are TRBV7-9 and TRBJ1-1, with 8 bases fitting TRBD1. CDR3 size: 14 residues. The V and J ends lost 4 bases and 3 bases, in that order; junction bases with no gene match: 4. The germline V gene encodes CDR1 SEHNR and CDR2 FQNEAQ (reference sequence).

This chain links TRBV5-1 with TRBJ1-3; D perhaps matches TRBD1 (6 bases). The V gene lost 4 bases and the J gene lost 6 bases, with 17 bases spanning the gap. CDR1 SGHRS and CDR2 YFSETQ come from the germline V gene. The CDR3 contains 15 residues. The CDR3 reads CASSPGGPWANTIYF. The CDR3 DNA reads TGCGCCAGCAGCCCCGGGGGCCCATGGGCAAACACCATATATTTT.

The V and J genes are TRBV2 and TRBJ2-7, with TRBD1 identical over 8 bases. Germline assignment: CDR1 SNHLY and CDR2 FYNNEI. This CDR3 has 13 residues. The trim removed 6 bases at V and 6 bases at J, leaving 7 bases unmatched. CDR3: CASRGTGGLEQYF. CDR3 coding DNA: TGTGCCAGCAGGGGGACAGGCGGGCTCGAGCAGTACTTC.

This clonotype was counted ten times or more. The J gene is TRBJ1-1, the V gene TRBV6-2 or TRBV6-3; no clear D. V lost 4 bases, J lost 3 bases, and 12 bases lay in between. CDR3 length equals 14 residues. Germline CDR1 is MNHEY and CDR2 is SVGEGT. The CDR3 protein is CASSLTAGDTEAFF. DNA of the CDR3: TGTGCCAGCAGTTTAACGGCCGGGGACACTGAAGCTTTCTTT.

This clonotype came up a few times. The rearrangement uses TRBV6-5 and TRBJ2-7; 12 bases are shared with TRBD2. CDR3 size: 15 residues. Trimming took 6 bases from V and 3 from J; bases not matched to a gene: 6. Per germline, CDR1 MNHEY and CDR2 SVGAGI. Written as DNA, the CDR3 is TGTGCCAGCAGCCCGCTAGCGGGGGGGTTCTACGAGCAGTACGTC. Amino acids: CASSPLAGGFYEQYV.

The chain links TRBV20-1 to TRBJ1-1, with D possibly matching TRBD1 (5 bases). Deletions cut 6 bases from V and 1 base from J, with 18 bases between. CDR1 is DFQATT and CDR2 is SNEGSKA in the germline V gene (reference sequence). The CDR3 length is 15 residues. The CDR3 bases are TGCAGTGCAGATAATCGGGGCGGTTCGAACACTGAAGCTTTCTTT. It specifies CSADNRGGSNTEAFF.

This clonotype was found many times. The chain carries TRBV15 and TRBJ1-4; D gene unclear. The CDR3 length is 15 residues. V was cut by 0 bases and J by 0 bases, with 5 bases left in between. CDR1 is LNHNV, CDR2 YYDKDF, per germline (reference sequence). The CDR3 DNA follows: TGTGCCACCAGCAGAGATACGGCAACTAATGAAAAACTGTTTTTT. Its protein product is CATSRDTATNEKLFF.

This clonotype was observed a few times. This chain joins TRBV5-6 and TRBJ1-2, with 9 bases fitting TRBD1. V gave up 4 bases and J gave up 3 bases; unmatched junction bases: 10. Per germline, CDR1 SGHDT and CDR2 YYEEEE. This CDR3 is 16 amino acids long. The CDR3 loop is CASSQDRGTSYYGYTF. The CDR3 nucleotides read TGTGCCAGCAGCCAGGACAGGGGAACATCCTACTATGGCTACACCTTC.

There are a few counts of this clonotype. The chain carries TRBV12-3 or TRBV12-4 and TRBJ2-1; D gene ambiguous. Between the trimmed V and J ends, which lost 3 bases and 7 bases, there was a span of 4 bases. The CDR3 consists of 11 residues. The CDR3 nucleotides read TGTGCCAGCAGTTTGAGAAATGAGCAGTTCTTC. It specifies CASSLRNEQFF.

The chain uses TRBV12-3 or TRBV12-4 and TRBJ1-5; D gene ambiguous. CDR3 size: 13 residues. Trimming stripped 5 bases from V and 5 bases from J, with 10 bases between. For the CDR3, the DNA is TGTGCCAGCAGTACCAATGAACATCAGCCCCAGCATTTT. It yields the protein CASSTNEHQPQHF.

This clonotype was seen a few times. The chain joins TRBV6-1 to TRBJ2-1; unclear D gene. Per germline, CDR1 MNHNS and CDR2 SASEGT. V was clipped by 7 bases and J by 8 bases, with 9 bases between them. The CDR3 length is 11 residues. DNA of the CDR3: TGTGCCAGCACGTTGATCCATGAGCAGTTCTTC. This translates into CASTLIHEQFF.

The V gene is TRBV20-1, the J gene TRBJ2-3, with D possibly called TRBD1 or TRBD2 (7 bases each). This CDR3 spans 14 amino acids. V shed 8 bases and J shed 1 base, with 16 bases lying between them. Germline V gives CDR1 DFQATT, CDR2 SNEGSKA (reference sequence). CDR3 sequence (DNA): TGCAGTACCCCCCAGGGGGGGGGCACAGATACGCAGTATTTT. Translation: CSTPQGGGTDTQYF.